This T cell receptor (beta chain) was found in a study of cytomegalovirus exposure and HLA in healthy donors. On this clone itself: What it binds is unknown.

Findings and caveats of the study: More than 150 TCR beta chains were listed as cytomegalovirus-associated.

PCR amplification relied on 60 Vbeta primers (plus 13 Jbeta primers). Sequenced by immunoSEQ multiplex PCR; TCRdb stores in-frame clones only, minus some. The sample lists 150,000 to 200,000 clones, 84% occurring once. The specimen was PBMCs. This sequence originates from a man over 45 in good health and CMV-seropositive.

DNA for the CDR3: TGTGCCAGCAGCCAGGAAAGCTCCTATAATTCACCCCTCCACTTT. Its protein product is CASSQESSYNSPLHF. The chain joins TRBV5-4 to TRBJ1-6; no firm D call. Between the trimmed V and J ends, which lost 4 bases and 0 bases, there was a span of 8 bases. This CDR3 region has 15 residues. CDR1 is SGHNT, CDR2 YYREEE, per germline (reference sequence).